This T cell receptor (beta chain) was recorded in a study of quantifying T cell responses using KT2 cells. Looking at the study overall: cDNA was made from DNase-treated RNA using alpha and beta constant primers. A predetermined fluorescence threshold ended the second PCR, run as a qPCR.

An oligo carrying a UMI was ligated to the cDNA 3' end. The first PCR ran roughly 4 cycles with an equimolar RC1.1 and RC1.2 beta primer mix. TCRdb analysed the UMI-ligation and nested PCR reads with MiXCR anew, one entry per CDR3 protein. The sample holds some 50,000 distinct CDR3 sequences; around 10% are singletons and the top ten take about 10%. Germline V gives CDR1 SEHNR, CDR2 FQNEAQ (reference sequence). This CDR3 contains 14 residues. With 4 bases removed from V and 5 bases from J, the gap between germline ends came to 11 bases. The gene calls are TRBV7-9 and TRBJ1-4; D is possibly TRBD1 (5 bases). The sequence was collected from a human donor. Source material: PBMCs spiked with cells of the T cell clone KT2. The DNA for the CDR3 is TGTGCCAGCAGCTGGGGCAGGGCGAATGAAAAACTGTTTTTT. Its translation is CASSWGRANEKLFF.